In its sample, the clone carrying this T cell receptor (beta chain) was seen once. Its antigen remains unidentified. The germline V gene has CDR1 SGHAT and CDR2 FQNNGV. V dropped 5 bases and J dropped 5 bases, with 15 bases sitting between them. The CDR3 consists of 15 residues. Primers: 60 Vbeta forward and 13 Jbeta reverse. Only in-frame clones appear in the TCRdb table, and some are missing; sequencing was by immunoSEQ multiplex PCR. The table shows about 190,000 clones, with around 75% occurring only once. This record comes from a study of cytomegalovirus exposure and HLA in healthy donors. The wider study: Around 80 million unique TCRs from HLA-typed donors were held in an early data release. General study points: A later analysis revealed that TCR association rates differed between HLA loci, peaking at DRB1 and bottoming out at HLA-C.

The chain couples TRBV11-2 to TRBJ1-4; a possible D gene is TRBD1 (5 bases). The source is a woman younger than 45 in good health and CMV-seropositive. The specimen was PBMCs. CDR3 bases: TGTGCCAGCAGCCGTCCGGGGGGTCGAAATGAAAAACTGTTTTTT. As protein: CASSRPGGRNEKLFF.